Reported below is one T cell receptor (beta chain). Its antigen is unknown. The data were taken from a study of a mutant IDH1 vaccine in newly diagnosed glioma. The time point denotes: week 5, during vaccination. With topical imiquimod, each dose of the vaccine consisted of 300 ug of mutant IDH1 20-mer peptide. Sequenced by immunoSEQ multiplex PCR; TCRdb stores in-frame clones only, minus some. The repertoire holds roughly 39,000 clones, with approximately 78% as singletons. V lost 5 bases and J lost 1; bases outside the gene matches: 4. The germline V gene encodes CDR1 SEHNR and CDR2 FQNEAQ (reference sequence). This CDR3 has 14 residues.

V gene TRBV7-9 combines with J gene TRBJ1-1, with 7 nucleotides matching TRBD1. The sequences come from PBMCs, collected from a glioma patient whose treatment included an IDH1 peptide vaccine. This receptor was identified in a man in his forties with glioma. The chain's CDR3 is CASSTRQGNTEAFF. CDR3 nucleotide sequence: TGTGCCAGCAGCACCCGACAGGGGAACACTGAAGCTTTCTTT.